This is a list of T cell receptor beta chains from one sample in a study of CD8 T cells in ankylosing spondylitis. One entry per CDR3 protein, called by TCRdb with MiXCR from the 5' RACE reads. There are 30,000 to 40,000 distinct CDR3 sequences in the sample; approximately 10% occur only once, and about a sixth lies in the top ten. The sequencing sample was made of blood, either unsorted or a sorted T cell fraction (not recorded which). All receptors derive from a male donor with ankylosing spondylitis or in good health (not recorded which). CDR3s include the opening cysteine and the closing phenylalanine or tryptophan. Fields, in order: J gene, V gene, D gene, clone size, CDR3 DNA, CDR3 protein. A D gene is named only where the DNA matches it firmly. Size values are once, few and many counts, or a class for expanded clones, and some rows have none.

J: TRBJ1-1; V: TRBV14; D: NA; size: NA; DNA: TGTGCCAGCAGCCAAGCGGGGCGGTTAACTGAAGCTTTCTTT; CDR3: CASSQAGRLTEAFF
J: TRBJ2-5; V: TRBV20-1; D: TRBD2; size: many; DNA: TGCAGTGCTAGAGTACCAGCGGGAGGGCAAGAGACCCAGTACTTC; CDR3: CSARVPAGGQETQYF
J: TRBJ2-3; V: TRBV29-1; D: TRBD1; size: NA; DNA: TGCAGCGTGGGACAGGGACGGAGGTTAGATACGCAGTATTTT; CDR3: CSVGQGRRLDTQYF
J: TRBJ2-5; V: TRBV7-2; D: NA; size: NA; DNA: TGTGCCAGCAGCTCGATACGGAAAGGCCCACAAGAGACCCAGTACTTC; CDR3: CASSSIRKGPQETQYF
J: TRBJ1-2; V: TRBV20-1; D: TRBD1; size: many; DNA: TGCAGTGCCAGAGGGGGCGCGGGGCACTATGGCTACACCTTC; CDR3: CSARGGAGHYGYTF
J: TRBJ1-2; V: TRBV5-4; D: NA; size: many; DNA: TGTGCCAGCAGCTTGGAGTTCGGCGGCGGGGGCTACACCTTC; CDR3: CASSLEFGGGGYTF
J: TRBJ2-7; V: TRBV21-1; D: NA; size: many; DNA: TGTGCCAGCAGCCCCGGTTCATCCAGGGAGCCCGAGCAGTACTTC; CDR3: CASSPGSSREPEQYF
J: TRBJ1-5; V: TRBV6-5; D: TRBD1; size: NA; DNA: TGTGCCAGCAGTTACGGGCAGGGGGCCGTATATCAGCCCCAGCATTTT; CDR3: CASSYGQGAVYQPQHF
J: TRBJ2-7; V: TRBV12-3/TRBV12-4; D: NA; size: few; DNA: TGTGCCAGCAGTAGAACCTACGAGCAGTACTTC; CDR3: CASSRTYEQYF
J: TRBJ2-3; V: TRBV29-1; D: NA; size: many; DNA: TGCAGCGTTTGCCAGCGGGCGACTAGCACAGATACGCAGTATTTT; CDR3: CSVCQRATSTDTQYF
J: TRBJ2-7; V: TRBV20-1; D: TRBD1; size: medium-sized; DNA: TGCAGTGCTAGACACGACCTGGGACAGGGATACGAGCAGTACTTC; CDR3: CSARHDLGQGYEQYF
J: TRBJ2-7; V: TRBV2; D: TRBD1; size: many; DNA: TGTGCCAGCGGCTTAGACAGGGTCCCAAGCCTCCCGGAGTACGAGCAGTACTTC; CDR3: CASGLDRVPSLPEYEQYF
J: TRBJ2-7; V: TRBV5-6; D: NA; size: many; DNA: TGTGCCAGCAGCTTGTATAGGGCAGGGGAGCAGTACTTC; CDR3: CASSLYRAGEQYF
J: TRBJ2-5; V: TRBV5-1; D: NA; size: many; DNA: TGCGCCAGCAGCTTGGCCGGCCTTTTTCAAGAGACCCAGTACTTC; CDR3: CASSLAGLFQETQYF
J: TRBJ1-1; V: TRBV12-3/TRBV12-4; D: NA; size: NA; DNA: TGTGCCAGCAGTTTAAAGCTCGGCAGCCCTGAAGCTTTCTTT; CDR3: CASSLKLGSPEAFF
J: TRBJ1-5; V: TRBV4-2; D: TRBD1; size: many; DNA: TGTGCCAGCAGCCAAGATGAGGACAGGGGGCATCAGCCCCAGCATTTT; CDR3: CASSQDEDRGHQPQHF
J: TRBJ2-7; V: TRBV6-1; D: TRBD2; size: many; DNA: TGTGCCAGCAGAAGGGAGCGGGAGTGGAGGGGCGAGCAGTACTTC; CDR3: CASRREREWRGEQYF
J: TRBJ2-3; V: TRBV6-2/TRBV6-3; D: TRBD2; size: NA; DNA: TGTGCCAGCAGTCTTGGACTAGCGGGTACTACCGGGGATACGCAGTATTTT; CDR3: CASSLGLAGTTGDTQYF
J: TRBJ2-1; V: TRBV12-5; D: TRBD2; size: many; DNA: TGTGCTAGCGAAACACTAGCGGCAACTCGGCAGTTCTTC; CDR3: CASETLAATRQFF
J: TRBJ2-1; V: TRBV5-6; D: NA; size: many; DNA: TGTGCCAGCAGCTCCATAGCGGAGAACTACAATGAGCAGTTCTTC; CDR3: CASSSIAENYNEQFF
J: TRBJ2-3; V: TRBV13; D: NA; size: many; DNA: TGTGCCAGCAGCTTCGCGGGCGATAGCACAGATACGCAGTATTTT; CDR3: CASSFAGDSTDTQYF
J: TRBJ1-5; V: TRBV20-1; D: NA; size: many; DNA: TGCAGTGGGCTTAGGGTCCTAGGGGGTTATAGCAATCAGCCCCAGCATTTT; CDR3: CSGLRVLGGYSNQPQHF
J: TRBJ2-1; V: TRBV7-6; D: TRBD2; size: NA; DNA: TGTGCCAGCAGCTTAGAGACTAGCGGGAGTTCGAATGAGCAGTTCTTC; CDR3: CASSLETSGSSNEQFF
J: TRBJ2-7; V: TRBV30; D: TRBD1; size: once; DNA: TGTGCCTGGAGTTACCGACAGGGCCCCTCCTACGAGCAGTACTTC; CDR3: CAWSYRQGPSYEQYF
J: TRBJ2-7; V: TRBV5-1; D: TRBD1; size: many; DNA: TGCGCCAGCAGCCGAACATCCGGACAGGGGGGCGAGCAGTACTTC; CDR3: CASSRTSGQGGEQYF
J: TRBJ2-3; V: TRBV3-1; D: NA; size: NA; DNA: TGTGCCAGCAGCCAGTCTCCTAGCACAGATACGCAGTATTTT; CDR3: CASSQSPSTDTQYF
J: TRBJ1-2; V: TRBV20-1; D: TRBD1; size: many; DNA: TGCAGTGCTGGGGGACTGGGACAGGGAGAAGGGTTTGGCTACACCTTC; CDR3: CSAGGLGQGEGFGYTF
J: TRBJ2-3; V: TRBV10-3; D: NA; size: medium-sized; DNA: TGTGCCATCAGCGGGAACCTTCCAGATACGCAGTATTTT; CDR3: CAISGNLPDTQYF
J: TRBJ2-1; V: TRBV29-1; D: NA; size: many; DNA: TGCAGCGTTGTGTTGTGGGCCTACAATGAGCAGTTCTTC; CDR3: CSVVLWAYNEQFF
J: TRBJ2-7; V: TRBV6-1; D: TRBD1; size: many; DNA: TGTGCCAGCTCCCTAGGGACAGGGGTTTACGAGCAGTACTTC; CDR3: CASSLGTGVYEQYF
J: TRBJ2-5; V: TRBV29-1; D: TRBD1; size: NA; DNA: TGCAGCGTCTTAGGACAGGGCTTCCAGTACTTC; CDR3: CSVLGQGFQYF
J: TRBJ2-1; V: TRBV10-3; D: TRBD1; size: many; DNA: TGTGCCATCAGTGAATCCCACAGGGGTTACAATGAGCAGTTCTTC; CDR3: CAISESHRGYNEQFF
J: TRBJ1-4; V: TRBV2; D: TRBD1; size: many; DNA: TGTGCCAGCGACAGGGAAAAGAATGAAAAACTGTTTTTT; CDR3: CASDREKNEKLFF
J: TRBJ2-2; V: TRBV5-1; D: TRBD2; size: many; DNA: TGCGCCAGCAGCCTGGGACTAGCGGGAGGGCCCTTGTTTTCCACCGGGGAGCTGTTTTTT; CDR3: CASSLGLAGGPLFSTGELFF
J: TRBJ1-1; V: TRBV2; D: NA; size: few; DNA: TGTGCCAGCACCGGACAGCCGAACACTGAAGCTTTCTTT; CDR3: CASTGQPNTEAFF
J: TRBJ2-1; V: TRBV10-3; D: NA; size: few; DNA: TGTGCCATCAGTGAGAATCGGGGGTTTAGTGAGCAGTTCTTC; CDR3: CAISENRGFSEQFF
J: TRBJ2-3; V: TRBV24-1; D: NA; size: many; DNA: TGTGCCACCAGTGAACGACACCTTGATACGCAGTATTTT; CDR3: CATSERHLDTQYF
J: TRBJ2-2; V: TRBV7-2; D: TRBD2; size: many; DNA: TGTGCCAGCAGCCGGGGGGGGAGTAGTACCGGGGAGCTGTTTTTT; CDR3: CASSRGGSSTGELFF
J: TRBJ2-1; V: TRBV6-1; D: TRBD1; size: many; DNA: TGTGCCAGCAGCCGTTCGGGACAGGGGAATGAGCAGTTCTTC; CDR3: CASSRSGQGNEQFF
J: TRBJ2-1; V: TRBV29-1; D: NA; size: many; DNA: TGCAGCGTTGATGGCCAGTCGGATGAGCAGTTCTTC; CDR3: CSVDGQSDEQFF
J: TRBJ2-3; V: TRBV28; D: NA; size: many; DNA: TGTGCCAGCAGCATCGCGGCTAGCACAGATACGCAGTATTTT; CDR3: CASSIAASTDTQYF
J: TRBJ2-5; V: TRBV11-2; D: TRBD2; size: many; DNA: TGTGCCAGCACCATCGGGGGGTGGCAGCAAGAGACCCAGTACTTC; CDR3: CASTIGGWQQETQYF
J: TRBJ2-1; V: TRBV7-9; D: NA; size: many; DNA: TGTGCCAGCAGCTTAGGGGGCCCCTACAATGAGCAGTTCTTC; CDR3: CASSLGGPYNEQFF